The entry that follows covers one T cell receptor beta chain sequence. Its antigen is still unknown. This sample was taken from a study of cytomegalovirus exposure and HLA in healthy donors. Overall study findings and caveats: Later work found most CMV-associated TCR beta chains apparently HLA-restricted.

The study ran its PCR with 60 Vbeta and 13 Jbeta primers. Only in-frame clones appear in the TCRdb table, and some are missing; sequencing was by immunoSEQ multiplex PCR. The top ten clones hold more than 2.5% of a sample with roughly 100,000 clones, 55% to 75% of them seen once. There are 17 residues in the CDR3. The V end lost 7 bases, the J end lost 6 bases, and 28 bases lay between the germline ends. The V gene's germline CDR1 is LNHDA and CDR2 SQIVND (reference sequence). This sequence was found in a man aged 60-69 years in good health and CMV-seronegative. The sample consisted of PBMCs. J is TRBJ2-7 and V is TRBV19; TRBD1 is a possible D gene (6 bases). CDR3 nucleotides: TGTGCCAGTACCCCCACCTCCGGACAGCCCTTTGTAAGCGAGCAGTACTTC. Its translation: CASTPTSGQPFVSEQYF. The full variable domain, rest sourced from reference TRBV19 and TRBJ2-7, is DGGITQSPKYLFRKEGQNVTLSCEQNLNHDAMYWYRQDPGQGLRLIYYSQIVNDFQKGDIAEGYSVSREKKESFPLTVTSAQKNPTAFYLCASTPTSGQPFVSEQYFGPGTRLTVT.